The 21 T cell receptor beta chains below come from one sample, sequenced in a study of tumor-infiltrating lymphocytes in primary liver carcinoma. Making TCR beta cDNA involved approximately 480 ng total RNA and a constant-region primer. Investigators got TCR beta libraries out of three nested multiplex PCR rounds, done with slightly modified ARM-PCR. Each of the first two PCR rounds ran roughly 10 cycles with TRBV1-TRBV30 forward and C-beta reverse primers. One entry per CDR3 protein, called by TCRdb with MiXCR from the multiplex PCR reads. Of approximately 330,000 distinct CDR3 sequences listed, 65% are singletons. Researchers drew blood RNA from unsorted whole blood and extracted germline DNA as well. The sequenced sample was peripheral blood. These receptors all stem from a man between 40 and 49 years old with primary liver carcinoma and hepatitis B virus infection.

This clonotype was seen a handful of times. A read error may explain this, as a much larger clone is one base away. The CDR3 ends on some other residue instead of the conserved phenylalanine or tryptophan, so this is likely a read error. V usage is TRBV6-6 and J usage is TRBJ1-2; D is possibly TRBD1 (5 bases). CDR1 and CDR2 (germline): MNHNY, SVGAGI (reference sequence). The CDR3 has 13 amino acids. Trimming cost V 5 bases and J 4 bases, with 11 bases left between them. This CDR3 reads CASSLQESYGYTS. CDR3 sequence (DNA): TGTGCCAGCAGTCTACAGGAGTCCTATGGCTACACCTCC.

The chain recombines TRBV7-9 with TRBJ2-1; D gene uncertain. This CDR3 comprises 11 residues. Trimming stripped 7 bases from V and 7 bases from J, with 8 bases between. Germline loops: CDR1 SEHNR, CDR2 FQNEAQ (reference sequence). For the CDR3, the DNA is TGTGCCAGCACCCCTCAAAATGAGCAGTTCTTC. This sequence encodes CASTPQNEQFF.

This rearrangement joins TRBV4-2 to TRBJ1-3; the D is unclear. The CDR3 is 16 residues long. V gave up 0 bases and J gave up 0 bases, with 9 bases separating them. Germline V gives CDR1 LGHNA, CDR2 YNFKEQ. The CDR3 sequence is CASSQEGQDSGNTIYF. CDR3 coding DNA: TGTGCCAGCAGCCAAGAGGGCCAAGACTCTGGAAACACCATATATTTT.

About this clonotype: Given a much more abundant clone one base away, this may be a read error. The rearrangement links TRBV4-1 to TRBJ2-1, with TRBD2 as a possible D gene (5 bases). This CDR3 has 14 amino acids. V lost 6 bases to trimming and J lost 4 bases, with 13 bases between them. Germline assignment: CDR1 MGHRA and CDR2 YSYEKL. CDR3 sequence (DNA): TGCGCCAGCAGGGGAGCCGGGCTTTACAATGAGCAGTTCTTC. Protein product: CASRGAGLYNEQFF.

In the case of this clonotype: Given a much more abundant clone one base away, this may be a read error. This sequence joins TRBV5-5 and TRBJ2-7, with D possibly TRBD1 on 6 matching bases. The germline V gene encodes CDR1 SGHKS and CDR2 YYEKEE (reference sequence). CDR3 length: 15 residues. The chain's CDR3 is CTSSSTGTPLYEQYF. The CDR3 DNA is TGTACCAGCAGCTCGACCGGGACACCCCTCTACGAGCAGTACTTC.

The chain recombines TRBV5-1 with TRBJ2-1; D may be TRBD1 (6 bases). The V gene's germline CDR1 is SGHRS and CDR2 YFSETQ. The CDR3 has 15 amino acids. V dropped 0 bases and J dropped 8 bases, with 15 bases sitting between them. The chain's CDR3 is CASSLVDSNADEQFF. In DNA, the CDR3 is TGCGCCAGCAGCTTGGTGGACAGTAATGCGGATGAGCAGTTCTTC.

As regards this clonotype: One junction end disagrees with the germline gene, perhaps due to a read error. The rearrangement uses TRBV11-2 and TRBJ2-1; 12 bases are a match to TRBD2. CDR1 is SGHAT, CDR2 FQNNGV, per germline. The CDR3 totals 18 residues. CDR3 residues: CANSLGASGRAVYNEQFF. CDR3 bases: TGTGCCAACAGCTTGGGGGCTAGCGGGAGGGCCGTCTACAATGAGCAGTTCTTC.

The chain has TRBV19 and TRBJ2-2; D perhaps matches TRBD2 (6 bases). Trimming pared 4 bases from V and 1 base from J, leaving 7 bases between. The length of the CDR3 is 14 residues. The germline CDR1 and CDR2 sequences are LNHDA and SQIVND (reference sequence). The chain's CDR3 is CASSTGGNTGELFF. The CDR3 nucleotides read TGTGCCAGTAGTACCGGGGGGAACACCGGGGAGCTGTTTTTT.

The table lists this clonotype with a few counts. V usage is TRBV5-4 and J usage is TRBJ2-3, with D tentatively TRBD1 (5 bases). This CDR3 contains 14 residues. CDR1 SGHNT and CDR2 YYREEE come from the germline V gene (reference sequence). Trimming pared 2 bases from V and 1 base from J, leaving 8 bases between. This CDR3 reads CASSFLGRTDTQYF. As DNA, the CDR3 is TGTGCCAGCAGCTTCCTGGGGCGCACAGATACGCAGTATTTT.

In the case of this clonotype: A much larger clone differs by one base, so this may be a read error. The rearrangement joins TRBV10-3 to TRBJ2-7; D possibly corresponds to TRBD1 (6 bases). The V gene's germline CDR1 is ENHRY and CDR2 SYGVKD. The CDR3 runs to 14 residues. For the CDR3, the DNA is TGTGCCATCGGTGAAGGGACAAACCCCTACGAGCAGTACTTC. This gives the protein CAIGEGTNPYEQYF.

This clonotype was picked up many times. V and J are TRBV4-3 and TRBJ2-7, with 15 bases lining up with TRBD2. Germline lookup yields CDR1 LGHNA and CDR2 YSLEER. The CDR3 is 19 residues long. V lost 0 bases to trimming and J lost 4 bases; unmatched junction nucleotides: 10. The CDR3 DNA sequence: TGCGCCAGCAGCCAAGATCGGGGACTAGCGGGAGGTGTCAAGTACGAGCAGTACTTC. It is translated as CASSQDRGLAGGVKYEQYF.

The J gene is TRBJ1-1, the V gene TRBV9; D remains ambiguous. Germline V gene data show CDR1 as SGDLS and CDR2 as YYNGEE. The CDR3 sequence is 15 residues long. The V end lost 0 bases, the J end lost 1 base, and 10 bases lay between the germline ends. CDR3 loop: CASSVVPAGNTEAFF. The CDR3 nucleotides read TGTGCCAGCAGCGTAGTTCCGGCAGGGAACACTGAAGCTTTCTTT. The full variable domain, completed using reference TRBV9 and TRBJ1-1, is DSGVTQTPKHLITATGQRVTLRCSPRSGDLSVYWYQQSLDQGLQFLIQYYNGEERAKGNILERFSAQQFPDLHSELNLSSLELGDSALYFCASSVVPAGNTEAFFGQGTRLTVV.

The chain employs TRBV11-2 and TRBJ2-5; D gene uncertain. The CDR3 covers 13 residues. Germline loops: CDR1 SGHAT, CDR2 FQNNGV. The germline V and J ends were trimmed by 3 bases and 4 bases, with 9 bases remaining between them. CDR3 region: CASSFNTRETQYF. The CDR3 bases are TGTGCCAGCAGCTTTAATACAAGAGAGACCCAGTACTTC.

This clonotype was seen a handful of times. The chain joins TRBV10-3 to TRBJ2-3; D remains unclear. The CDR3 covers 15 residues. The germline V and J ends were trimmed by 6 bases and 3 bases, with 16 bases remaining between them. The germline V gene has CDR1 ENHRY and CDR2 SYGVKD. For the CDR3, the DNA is TGTGCCATCAGACGTAGCTTTGAAGGGACAGATACGCAGTATTTT. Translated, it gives CAIRRSFEGTDTQYF.

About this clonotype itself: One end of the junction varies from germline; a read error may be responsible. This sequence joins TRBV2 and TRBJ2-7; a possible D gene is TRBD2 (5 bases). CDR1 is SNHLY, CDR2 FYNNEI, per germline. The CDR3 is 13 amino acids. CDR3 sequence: CASFSGETYEQYF. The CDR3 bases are TGTGCCTCCTTCTCCGGGGAGACCTACGAGCAGTATTTC.

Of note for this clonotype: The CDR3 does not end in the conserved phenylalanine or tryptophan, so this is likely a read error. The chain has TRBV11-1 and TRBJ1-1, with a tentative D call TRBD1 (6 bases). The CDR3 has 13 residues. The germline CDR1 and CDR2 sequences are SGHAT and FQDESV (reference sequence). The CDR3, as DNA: TGTGCCAGCAGCTTAGCCCAGGGGACTGAGGCTTTCTAT. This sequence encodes CASSLAQGTEAFY.

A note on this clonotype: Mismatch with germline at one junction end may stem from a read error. CDR3 in amino acids: CASSLVRQTYEQYF. The CDR3 DNA follows: TGTGCCAGCAGTTTAGTCCGACAAACCTACGAGCAGTACTTC. This rearrangement joins TRBV11-2 to TRBJ2-7; D gene ambiguous. The germline V gene encodes CDR1 SGHAT and CDR2 FQNNGV. The CDR3 loop spans 14 amino acids.

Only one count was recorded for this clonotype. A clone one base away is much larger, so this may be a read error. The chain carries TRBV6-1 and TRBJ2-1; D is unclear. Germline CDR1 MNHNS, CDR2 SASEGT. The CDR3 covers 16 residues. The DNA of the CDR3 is TGTGTCAGCAGTGAAGCGTCACTCTACCCCTACAATGAGCAGTTCTTC. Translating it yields CVSSEASLYPYNEQFF.

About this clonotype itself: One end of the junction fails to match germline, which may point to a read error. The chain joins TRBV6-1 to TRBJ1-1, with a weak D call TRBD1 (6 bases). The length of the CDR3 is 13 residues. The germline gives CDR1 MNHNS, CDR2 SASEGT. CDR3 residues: CASRMGGHTEALF. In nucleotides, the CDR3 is TGTGCCAGCAGGATGGGGGGGCACACTGAAGCTTTATTT.

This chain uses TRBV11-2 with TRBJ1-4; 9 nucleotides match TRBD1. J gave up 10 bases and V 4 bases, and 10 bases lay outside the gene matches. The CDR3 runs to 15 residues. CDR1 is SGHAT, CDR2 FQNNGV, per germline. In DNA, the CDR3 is TGTGCCAGCAGCTCAGGGTACAGGGGGCATGTAAAACTGTTTTTT. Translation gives CASSSGYRGHVKLFF.

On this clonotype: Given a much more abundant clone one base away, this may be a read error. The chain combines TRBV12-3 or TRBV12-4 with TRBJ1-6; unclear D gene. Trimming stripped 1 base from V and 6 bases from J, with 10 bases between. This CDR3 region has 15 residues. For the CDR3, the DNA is TGTGCCAGCAGTTTAGTTGGGAGTTCTAATTCACCCCTCCACTTT. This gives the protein CASSLVGSSNSPLHF.